These T cell receptor beta chains were read from a single sample in a study of OX40 agonist ivuxolimab in advanced cancers. TCRdb's table, derived via immunoSEQ multiplex PCR, lists solely in-frame clones and lacks some. Here the sample spans some 77,000 clones, more than 80% being singletons. The material sequenced was CD4+ or CD8+ T cells sorted from blood, taken in a trial of the OX40 agonist ivuxolimab. These receptors originate from an adult with an advanced solid tumor such as melanoma, head and neck, liver or kidney cancer. Each CDR3 is given with its conserved first and last residue. The D gene is left open where the match is weak. Size tells how often a clone was seen (once, few, many) or the class of an expanded clone, and some rows leave it out.

V gene	clone size	D gene	J gene	CDR3 protein	CDR3 DNA
TRBV7-9	once	NA	TRBJ2-5	CASSLGQGGQETQYF	TGTGCCAGCAGCTTAGGGCAGGGCGGGCAAGAGACCCAGTACTTC
TRBV7-8	NA	TRBD2	TRBJ2-1	CASSLVLAGGYNEQFF	TGTGCCAGCAGCTTAGTTCTAGCGGGGGGATACAATGAGCAGTTCTTC
TRBV5-1	NA	NA	TRBJ2-1	CASSPQGHEQFF	TGCGCCAGCAGCCCACAGGGTCATGAGCAGTTCTTC
TRBV7-2	NA	TRBD1	TRBJ2-2	CASSFIRTGQGRTGELFF	TGTGCCAGCAGCTTCATCCGAACCGGACAGGGTCGAACCGGGGAGCTGTTTTTT
TRBV5-4	NA	TRBD2	TRBJ2-2	CASSLLAGTGELFF	TGTGCCAGCAGCTTACTAGCGGGCACCGGGGAGCTGTTTTTT
TRBV30	NA	TRBD1	TRBJ1-4	CAWKTGAQSEKLFF	TGTGCCTGGAAAACAGGGGCGCAGAGTGAAAAACTGTTTTTT
TRBV28	once	NA	TRBJ1-5	CASSSNREYSNQPQHF	TGTGCCAGCAGTTCGAACAGGGAATATAGCAATCAGCCCCAGCATTTT
TRBV10-3	few	NA	TRBJ2-3	CATKTAEATQYF	TGTGCCACCAAGACAGCTGAAGCTACGCAGTATTTT
TRBV28	NA	TRBD2	TRBJ2-1	CASSSPGLAGGKRRGNEQFF	TGTGCCAGCAGTTCTCCGGGACTAGCGGGAGGCAAACGGAGAGGCAATGAGCAGTTCTTC
TRBV2	NA	TRBD1	TRBJ1-5	CASSEGTVGQPQHF	TGTGCCAGCAGTGAGGGGACAGTCGGGCAGCCCCAGCATTTT
TRBV5-1	NA	TRBD2	TRBJ2-1	CASSLRLAVNNEQFF	TGCGCCAGCAGCTTGAGGCTAGCGGTAAACAATGAGCAGTTCTTC
TRBV6-6	NA	NA	TRBJ1-6	CASSYLRQYNSPLHF	TGTGCCAGCAGTTACCTGCGACAGTATAATTCACCCCTCCACTTT
TRBV6-6	NA	NA	TRBJ2-7	CASSLTRITYEQYF	TGTGCCAGCAGCCTTACTCGGATCACCTACGAGCAGTACTTC
TRBV5-1	NA	TRBD1	TRBJ2-7	CASSPSPGTGGYEQYF	TGCGCCAGCAGCCCCTCCCCCGGGACAGGGGGCTACGAGCAGTACTTC
TRBV30	NA	NA	TRBJ1-1	CAWSAQTNTEAFF	TGTGCCTGGAGTGCTCAGACGAACACTGAAGCTTTCTTT
TRBV7-3	NA	NA	TRBJ2-5	CASSSTGTKQETQYF	TGTGCCAGCAGCAGTACCGGGACAAAGCAAGAGACCCAGTACTTC